These T cell receptor beta chains were read from a single sample in a study of T cell responses to AZD1222 COVID-19 vaccine. This table comes from immunoSEQ multiplex PCR, and its TCRdb copy is limited to in-frame clones, with some not included. The data contain about 140,000 clones, around 90% of them singletons. The sequencing used peripheral blood, collected on day 0 of AZD1222 vaccination. These receptors all stem from an adult in good health. The CDR3 runs from the conserved cysteine through the conserved F or W. Fields, in order: clone size, D gene, V gene, J gene, CDR3 DNA, CDR3 protein. The D gene is left open where the match is weak. Clone size is not always given. Where it is, it says once, few, many or a class for expanded clones.

once	.	TRBV5-1	TRBJ2-7	TGCGCCAGCAGCTTTGGGATTCCCGTCTCCGAGCAGTACTTC	CASSFGIPVSEQYF
.	.	TRBV7-3	TRBJ2-2	TGTGCCAGCAGCTTGGGGGTGAACACCGGGGAGCTGTTTTTT	CASSLGVNTGELFF
.	.	TRBV18	TRBJ2-2	TGTGCCAGCTCATCGGGACAACCCAAGAACGGGGAGCTGTTTTTT	CASSSGQPKNGELFF
once	TRBD1	TRBV5-1	TRBJ2-3	TGCGCCAGCAGCTTGGCCGTGACAGGGGGAGGGACGCAGTATTTT	CASSLAVTGGGTQYF
.	.	TRBV5-1	TRBJ1-5	TGCGCCAGCAGCTTGGCAGGGGGCAATCAGCCCCAGCATTTT	CASSLAGGNQPQHF
once	.	TRBV4-1	TRBJ2-7	TGCGCCAGCAGCCAAGTTCCCCAGAAGGGAGAGCAGTACTTC	CASSQVPQKGEQYF
.	.	TRBV13	TRBJ2-1	TGTGCCAGCAGCTTAGGCCCCGATACCTCCTACAATGAGCAGTTCTTC	CASSLGPDTSYNEQFF
.	TRBD2	TRBV20-1	TRBJ2-1	TGCAGTGCTAGTTGGACTAGCGGGAGAATCCATGAGCAGTTCTTC	CSASWTSGRIHEQFF
.	.	TRBV14	TRBJ2-7	TGTGCCAGCAGCCAAGATATGTGGGCCGAGCAGTACTTC	CASSQDMWAEQYF
.	TRBD2	TRBV4-3	TRBJ2-1	TGCGCCAGCAGCCAAGATCACGGCGGGAGGGCTTCCAATGAGCAGTTCTTC	CASSQDHGGRASNEQFF
.	TRBD1	TRBV28	TRBJ1-2	TGTGCCAGCCGGGGACAGATCTATGGCTACACCTTC	CASRGQIYGYTF
few	.	TRBV7-6	TRBJ1-6	TGTGCCAGCAGCTTAAATGGACCAGCTCATAATTCACCCCTCCACTTT	CASSLNGPAHNSPLHF
.	.	TRBV29-1	TRBJ1-2	TGCAGCGTTGAGGGACTTAACTATGGCTACACCTTC	CSVEGLNYGYTF
.	.	TRBV28	TRBJ1-2	TGTGCCAGCAGTCGGATCCGTAGGATGGTCGATGGCTACACCTTC	CASSRIRRMVDGYTF
.	TRBD1	TRBV3-1/TRBV3-2	TRBJ1-1	TGTGCCAGCAGCCTGAAAGACAGGGGGCTGGGGGGTGAAGCTTTCTTT	CASSLKDRGLGGEAFF
.	.	TRBV5-1	TRBJ2-1	TGCGCCAGCAGCTTGGAACTTCCCAATGAGCAGTTCTTC	CASSLELPNEQFF
.	.	TRBV2	TRBJ2-7	TGTGCCAGCAGTGCTAGAGGGGCAGCGGTGTACGAGCAGTACTTC	CASSARGAAVYEQYF